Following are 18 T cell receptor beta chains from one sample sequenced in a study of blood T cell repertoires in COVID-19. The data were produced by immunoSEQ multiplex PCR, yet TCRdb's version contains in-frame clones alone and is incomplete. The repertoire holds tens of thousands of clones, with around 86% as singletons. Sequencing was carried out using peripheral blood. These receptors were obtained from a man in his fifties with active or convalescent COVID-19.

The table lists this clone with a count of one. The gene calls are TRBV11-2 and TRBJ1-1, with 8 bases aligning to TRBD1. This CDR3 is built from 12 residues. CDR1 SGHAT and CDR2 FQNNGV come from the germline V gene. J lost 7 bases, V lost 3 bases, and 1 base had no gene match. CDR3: CASSFRGREAFF. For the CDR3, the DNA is TGTGCCAGCAGCTTCAGGGGGCGTGAAGCTTTCTTT.

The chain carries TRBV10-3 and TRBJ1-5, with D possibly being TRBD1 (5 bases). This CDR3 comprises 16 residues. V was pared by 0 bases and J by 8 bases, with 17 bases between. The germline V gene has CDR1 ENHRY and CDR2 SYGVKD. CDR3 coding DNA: TGTGCCATCAGTGAGTCCGGGCAGGGAGGCTATAAGCCCCAGCATTTT. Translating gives CAISESGQGGYKPQHF.

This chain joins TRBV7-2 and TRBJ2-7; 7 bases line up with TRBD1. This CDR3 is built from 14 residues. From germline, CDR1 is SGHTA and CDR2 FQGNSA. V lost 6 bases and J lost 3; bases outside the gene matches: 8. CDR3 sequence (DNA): TGTGCCAGCAGTAAACAGGGGTTAAGCTACGAGCAGTACTTC. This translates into CASSKQGLSYEQYF.

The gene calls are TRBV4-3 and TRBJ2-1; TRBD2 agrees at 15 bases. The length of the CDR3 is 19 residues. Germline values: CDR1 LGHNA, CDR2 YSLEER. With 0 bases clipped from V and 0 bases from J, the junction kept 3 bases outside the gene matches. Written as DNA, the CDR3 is TGCGCCAGCAGCCAAGAGGGACTAGCGGGGGGAAACTCCTACAATGAGCAGTTCTTC. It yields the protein CASSQEGLAGGNSYNEQFF.

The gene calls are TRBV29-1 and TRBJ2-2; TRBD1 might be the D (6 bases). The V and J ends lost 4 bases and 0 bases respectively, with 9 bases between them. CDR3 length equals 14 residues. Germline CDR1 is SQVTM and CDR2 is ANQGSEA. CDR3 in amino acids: CSVGTGTNTGELFF. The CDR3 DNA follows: TGCAGCGTTGGAACAGGGACGAACACCGGGGAGCTGTTTTTT.

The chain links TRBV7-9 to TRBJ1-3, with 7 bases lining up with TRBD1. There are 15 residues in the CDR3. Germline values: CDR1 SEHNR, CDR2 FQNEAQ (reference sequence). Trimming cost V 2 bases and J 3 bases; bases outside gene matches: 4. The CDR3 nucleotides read TGTGCCAGCAGCTTACCAACAGGGGTTGGAAACACCATATATTTT. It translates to CASSLPTGVGNTIYF.

CDR3 sequence: CASSPQGRNTIYF. In DNA form, the CDR3 reads TGTGCCAGCAGCCCTCAGGGCAGAAACACCATATATTTT. The chain employs TRBV14 and TRBJ1-3; D possibly corresponds to TRBD1 (5 bases). This CDR3 contains 13 residues. Per germline, CDR1 SGHDN and CDR2 FVKESK. Trimming cost V 4 bases and J 5 bases, with 9 bases left between them.

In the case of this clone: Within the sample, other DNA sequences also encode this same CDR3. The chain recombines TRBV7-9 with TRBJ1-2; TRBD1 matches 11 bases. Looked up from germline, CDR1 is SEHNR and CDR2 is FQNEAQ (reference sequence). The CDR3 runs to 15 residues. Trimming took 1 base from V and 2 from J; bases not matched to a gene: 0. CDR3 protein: CASSLGTGGNYGYTF. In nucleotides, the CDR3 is TGTGCCAGCAGCTTAGGGACAGGGGGCAACTATGGCTACACCTTC. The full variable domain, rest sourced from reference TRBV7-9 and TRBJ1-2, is DTGVSQNPRHKITKRGQNVTFRCDPISEHNRLYWYRQTLGQGPEFLTYFQNEAQLEKSRLLSDRFSAERPKGSFSTLEIQRTEQGDSAMYLCASSLGTGGNYGYTFGSGTRLTVV.

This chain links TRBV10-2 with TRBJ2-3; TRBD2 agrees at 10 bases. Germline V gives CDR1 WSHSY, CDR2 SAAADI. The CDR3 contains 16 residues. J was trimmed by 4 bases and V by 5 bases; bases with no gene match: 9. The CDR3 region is CASSYGSGGAPDTQYF. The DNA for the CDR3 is TGCGCCAGCAGTTACGGCAGCGGGGGGGCGCCAGATACGCAGTATTTT.

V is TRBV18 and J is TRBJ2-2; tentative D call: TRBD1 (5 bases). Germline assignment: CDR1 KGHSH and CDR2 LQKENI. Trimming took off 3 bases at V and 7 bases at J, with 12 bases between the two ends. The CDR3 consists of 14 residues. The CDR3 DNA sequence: TGTGCCAGCTCACCTACAGGCTATGGCGGGGAGCTGTTTTTT. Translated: CASSPTGYGGELFF.

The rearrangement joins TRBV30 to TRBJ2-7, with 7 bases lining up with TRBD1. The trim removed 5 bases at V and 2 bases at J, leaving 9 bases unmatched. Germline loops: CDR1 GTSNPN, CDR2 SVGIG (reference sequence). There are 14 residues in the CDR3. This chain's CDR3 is CAWEPGQLTYEQYF. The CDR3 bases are TGTGCCTGGGAACCGGGACAGTTGACCTACGAGCAGTACTTC.

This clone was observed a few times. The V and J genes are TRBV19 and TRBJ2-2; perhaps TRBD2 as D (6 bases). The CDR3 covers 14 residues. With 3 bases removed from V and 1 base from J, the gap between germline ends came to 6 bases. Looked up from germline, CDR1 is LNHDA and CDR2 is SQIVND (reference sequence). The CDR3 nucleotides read TGTGCCAGTAGTATGGAGGGGAACACCGGGGAGCTGTTTTTT. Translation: CASSMEGNTGELFF.

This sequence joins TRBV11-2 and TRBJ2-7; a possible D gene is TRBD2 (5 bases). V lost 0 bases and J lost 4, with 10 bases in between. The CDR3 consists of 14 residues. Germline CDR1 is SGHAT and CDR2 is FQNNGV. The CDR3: CASSLDLWRYEQYV. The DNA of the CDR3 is TGTGCCAGCAGCTTAGACTTATGGAGGTACGAGCAGTACGTC.

CDR3 coding DNA: TGCGCCAGCGGGACGGACGGAGGGGCCTATGGCTACACCTTC. Encoded protein: CASGTDGGAYGYTF. The V gene is TRBV5-1, the J gene TRBJ1-2; D is perhaps TRBD1 (5 bases). Germline V CDR1 and CDR2: SGHRS, YFSETQ. The V gene lost 7 bases and the J gene lost 4 bases, with 17 bases spanning the gap. CDR3 length equals 14 residues.

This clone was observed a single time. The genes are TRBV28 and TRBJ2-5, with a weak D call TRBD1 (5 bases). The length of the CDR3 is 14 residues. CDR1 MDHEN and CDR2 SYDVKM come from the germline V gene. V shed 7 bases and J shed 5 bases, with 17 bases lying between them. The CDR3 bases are TGTGCCAGCACTCCTCTTCCAGGGATGGAGACCCAGTACTTC. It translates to CASTPLPGMETQYF.

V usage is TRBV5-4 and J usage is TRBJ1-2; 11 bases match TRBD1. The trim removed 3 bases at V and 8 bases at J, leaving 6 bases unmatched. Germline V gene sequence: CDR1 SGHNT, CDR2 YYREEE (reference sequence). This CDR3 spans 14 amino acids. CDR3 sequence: CASSSGQGAWGYTF. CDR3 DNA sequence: TGTGCCAGCAGCTCCGGACAGGGGGCATGGGGCTACACCTTC. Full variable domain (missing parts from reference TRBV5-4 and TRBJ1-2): ETGVTQSPTHLIKTRGQQVTLRCSSQSGHNTVSWYQQALGQGPQFIFQYYREEENGRGNFPPRFSGLQFPNYSSELNVNALELDDSALYLCASSSGQGAWGYTFGSGTRLTVV.

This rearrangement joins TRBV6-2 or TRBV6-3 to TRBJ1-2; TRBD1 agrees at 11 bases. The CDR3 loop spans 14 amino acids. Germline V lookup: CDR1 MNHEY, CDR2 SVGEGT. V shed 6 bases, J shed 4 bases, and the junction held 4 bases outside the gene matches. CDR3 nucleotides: TGTGCCAGCAGCTCGGGACAGGGGGTCTATGGCTACACCTTC. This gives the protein CASSSGQGVYGYTF.

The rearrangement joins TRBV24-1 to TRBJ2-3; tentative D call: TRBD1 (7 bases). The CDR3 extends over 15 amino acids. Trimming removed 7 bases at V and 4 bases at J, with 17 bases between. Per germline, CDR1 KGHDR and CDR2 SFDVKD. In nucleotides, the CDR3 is TGTGCCACCAGGGGAGGAGCAGGGGGTGCAGATACGCAGTATTTT. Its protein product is CATRGGAGGADTQYF.